A selection of T cell receptor beta chains follows, all from one sample in a study of shared clonotypes between healthy human individuals. Assay used: immunoSEQ multiplex PCR; TCRdb lists only in-frame clones, some missing. The sample contains about 2.3 million clones, more than 85% of which appear only once. The sequenced sample consisted of naive CD4+ T cells from PBMCs. Receptors originate from a man between 18 and 29 years old in good health. Some clones in this sample may be carry-over from other donors' samples. The CDR3 runs from the conserved cysteine through the conserved F or W. A D gene is named only where the DNA matches it firmly.

J gene | V gene | D gene | CDR3 protein
TRBJ1-1 | TRBV6-5 | NA | CASRRNQGTEAFF
TRBJ2-6 | TRBV19 | NA | CASRGGGSGANVLTF
TRBJ2-4 | TRBV11-2 | NA | CASSLHRNIQYF
TRBJ1-5 | TRBV7-8 | NA | CASSLVGGHQPQHF
TRBJ1-5 | TRBV28 | NA | CATRRPYSNQPQHF
TRBJ1-4 | TRBV11-2 | TRBD1 | CASSLYPDRGRTNEKLFF
TRBJ1-2 | TRBV6-5 | NA | CASSYTDRPYGYTF
TRBJ2-3 | TRBV18 | NA | CASSPIGAGSTDTQYF
TRBJ2-7 | TRBV29-1 | NA | CSGLADGSYEQYF
TRBJ1-1 | TRBV28 | NA | CASSLSGALNTEAFF
TRBJ1-1 | TRBV28 | NA | CASSLYTGFLRGDFF
TRBJ2-7 | TRBV15 | NA | CATSRGTGRYEQYF
TRBJ2-3 | TRBV11-2 | TRBD2 | CASSSLADLTDTQYF
TRBJ2-5 | TRBV15 | TRBD2 | CATSRGLAGFQETQYF
TRBJ2-1 | TRBV28 | TRBD2 | CASSLFSGRSANEQFF
TRBJ1-5 | TRBV6-5 | TRBD1 | CASSPAGGSNQPQHF
TRBJ2-3 | TRBV25-1 | TRBD2 | CASMAAGVTDTQYF
TRBJ2-7 | TRBV27 | NA | CASIPLSGLRPYEQYF
TRBJ2-3 | TRBV5-5 | NA | CASSPAGTKGYHTQYF
TRBJ2-1 | TRBV15 | NA | CATSREPSSYNEQFF
TRBJ1-5 | TRBV2 | NA | CASSEAVVSNQPQHF
TRBJ2-5 | TRBV10-3 | NA | CAIGLGETQYF
TRBJ2-5 | TRBV29-1 | NA | CSLSTGAETQYF
TRBJ1-1 | TRBV18 | NA | CASSPSWGAEAFF
TRBJ2-1 | TRBV5-1 | TRBD2 | CASSFRRGEYNEQFF
TRBJ1-1 | TRBV10-3 | NA | CAISESTGITEAFF
TRBJ2-7 | TRBV27 | NA | CASSSNTGWSEQYF
TRBJ1-5 | TRBV4-1 | NA | CASSQGTHRENQPQHF
TRBJ1-2 | TRBV6-5 | NA | CASSRQQLNYGYTF
TRBJ2-1 | TRBV9 | TRBD2 | CASSPSGGQYNEQFF
TRBJ2-3 | TRBV28 | NA | CASSLLTTQYF
TRBJ1-5 | TRBV30 | NA | CAWSARRFDQPQHF
TRBJ1-4 | TRBV25-1 | TRBD1 | CASSPTGSGEKLFF
TRBJ2-7 | TRBV6-5 | TRBD2 | CASSYVAGGQSYEQYF
TRBJ2-1 | TRBV5-1 | NA | CASSLPVTGSYNEQFF
TRBJ1-5 | TRBV5-8 | NA | CASSLVLGNNQPQHF
TRBJ1-4 | TRBV29-1 | NA | CSVEDQGLGGKLFF
TRBJ1-5 | TRBV5-1 | TRBD1 | CASSAGTGSQPQHF
TRBJ2-7 | TRBV5-1 | TRBD2 | CASSSTSGGPYEQYF
TRBJ1-1 | TRBV19 | NA | CASSIRGMNTEAFF
TRBJ1-5 | TRBV2 | NA | CASSEAPTGNQPQHF
TRBJ2-5 | TRBV5-6 | NA | CASSLTSSRETQYF
TRBJ2-7 | TRBV28 | TRBD2 | CASTSGLARSYEQYF
TRBJ1-2 | TRBV7-9 | NA | CASSFLLVRPYGYTF
TRBJ2-1 | TRBV4-2 | TRBD2 | CASSLRLAGGPYNEQFF
TRBJ2-3 | TRBV7-2 | NA | CASSLAISSQYF
TRBJ2-5 | TRBV5-5 | NA | CASSLGTLGETQYF
TRBJ2-1 | TRBV2 | TRBD1 | CASMPPGQYNEQFF
TRBJ2-2 | TRBV19 | TRBD1 | CASSIDGQGLAGELFF
TRBJ2-1 | TRBV7-9 | TRBD2 | CASRSKGLAGLGSYNEQFF
TRBJ1-4 | TRBV5-8 | TRBD1 | CASSLGTGATNEKLFF
TRBJ2-7 | TRBV18 | TRBD1 | CASSPRTGAYEQYF